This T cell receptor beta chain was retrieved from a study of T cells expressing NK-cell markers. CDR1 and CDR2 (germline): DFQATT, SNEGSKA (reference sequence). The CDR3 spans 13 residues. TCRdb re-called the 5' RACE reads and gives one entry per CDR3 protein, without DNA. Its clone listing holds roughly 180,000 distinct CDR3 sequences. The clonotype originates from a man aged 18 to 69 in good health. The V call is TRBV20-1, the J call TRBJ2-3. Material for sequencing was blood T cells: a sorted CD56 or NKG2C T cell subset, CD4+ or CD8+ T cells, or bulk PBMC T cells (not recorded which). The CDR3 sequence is CSARDYTTDTQYF.